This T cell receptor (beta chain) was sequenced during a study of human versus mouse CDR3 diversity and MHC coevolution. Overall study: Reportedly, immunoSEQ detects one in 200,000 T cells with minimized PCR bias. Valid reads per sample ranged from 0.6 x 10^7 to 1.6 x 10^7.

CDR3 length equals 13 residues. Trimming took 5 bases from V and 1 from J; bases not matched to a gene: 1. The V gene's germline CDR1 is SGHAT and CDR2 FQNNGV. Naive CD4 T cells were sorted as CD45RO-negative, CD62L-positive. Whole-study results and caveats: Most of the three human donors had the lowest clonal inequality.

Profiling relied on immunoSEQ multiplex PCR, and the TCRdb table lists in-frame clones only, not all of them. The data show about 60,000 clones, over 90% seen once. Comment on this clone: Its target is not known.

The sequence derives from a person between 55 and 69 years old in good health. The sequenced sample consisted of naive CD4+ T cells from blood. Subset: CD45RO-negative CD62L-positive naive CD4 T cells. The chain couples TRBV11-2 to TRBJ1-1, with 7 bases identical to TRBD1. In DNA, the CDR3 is TGTGCCAGCAGCCGGGACAGGAACACTGAAGCTTTCTTT. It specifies CASSRDRNTEAFF.